This entry lists 27 T cell receptor beta chains sequenced from one sample in a study of blood T cells in healthy people across ages. Primed by a sample-barcoded 5' primer and a J-beta primer mix, a second PCR proceeded for 7 to 11 cycles. TCRdb re-derived calls from the 5' RACE reads in MiXCR, one entry per CDR3 protein. The sample lists roughly 800,000 distinct CDR3 sequences; roughly 50% were seen once. Sequenced: blood. The source of these receptors is a man aged 25-45 years in good health.

The chain carries TRBV28 and TRBJ2-1; 7 bases are shared with TRBD2. The CDR3 spans 14 residues. J lost 6 bases, V lost 8 bases, and 10 bases had no gene match. Looked up from germline, CDR1 is MDHEN and CDR2 is SYDVKM. The CDR3 DNA is TGTGCCAGCGGAAAAGGCGGGAGTCGCAATGAGCAGTTCTTC. This translates into CASGKGGSRNEQFF.

The rearrangement links TRBV20-1 to TRBJ2-5; 7 nucleotides agree with TRBD2. With 3 bases clipped from V and 5 bases from J, the junction kept 12 bases outside the gene matches. CDR3 length equals 15 residues. Germline V gene lookup returns CDR1 DFQATT and CDR2 SNEGSKA (reference sequence). The CDR3: CSARAPGRGGETQYF. The CDR3 nucleotides read TGCAGTGCTAGGGCACCGGGGAGGGGTGGGGAGACCCAGTACTTC.

This clonotype appeared a few times. The chain recombines TRBV7-9 with TRBJ2-5; D might be TRBD1 (6 bases). The CDR3 is 15 residues long. CDR1 and CDR2 from the germline V gene are SEHNR and FQNEAQ (reference sequence). Trimming cost V 4 bases and J 7 bases, with 19 bases left between them. The CDR3 loop is CASSSRGTDVVTQYF. In DNA, the CDR3 is TGTGCCAGCAGCTCGAGGGGGACGGACGTGGTGACCCAGTACTTC.

The chain joins TRBV4-1 to TRBJ2-5; the match to TRBD2 covers 10 bases. The CDR3 contains 15 residues. Germline-derived CDR1 and CDR2 are MGHRA and YSYEKL. The J segment lost 11 bases and the V segment lost 3 bases, leaving 12 bases of the junction unmatched. The CDR3 is CASSHPVSGRGEQYF. CDR3 in DNA: TGCGCCAGCAGCCACCCCGTGAGCGGGAGGGGTGAGCAGTACTTC.

This clonotype was found a few times. The chain employs TRBV9 and TRBJ2-5, with 7 positions matching TRBD1. Germline-derived CDR1 and CDR2 are SGDLS and YYNGEE. Trimming removed 2 bases from V and 3 bases from J; junction bases left unmatched: 13. The CDR3 consists of 17 residues. CDR3: CASSVGIGDRSKETQYF. In DNA, the CDR3 is TGTGCCAGCAGCGTGGGAATAGGGGACAGATCTAAAGAGACCCAGTACTTC.

The chain combines TRBV11-2 with TRBJ1-2; TRBD1 aligns across 9 bases. The CDR3 spans 14 residues. CDR1 is SGHAT and CDR2 is FQNNGV in the germline V gene. Unmatched junction bases numbered 6, after V lost 8 bases and J lost 2 bases. CDR3 sequence (DNA): TGTGCCAGCGGGCAAGGACAGGGGAACTATGGCTACACCTTC. Its translation: CASGQGQGNYGYTF.

In its sample, this clonotype was seen a few times. The V and J genes are TRBV25-1 and TRBJ2-6, with D maybe TRBD2 (6 bases). CDR3 length: 18 residues. The V gene lost 1 base and the J gene lost 3 bases, with 16 bases spanning the gap. In germline, CDR1 is MGHDK, CDR2 SYGVNS. CDR3 coding DNA: TGTGCCAGCAGTGAATTTGAGGGAGGTTGGTATGGGGCCAACGTCCTGACTTTC. Translated: CASSEFEGGWYGANVLTF.

The V gene is TRBV4-1, the J gene TRBJ1-2, with unresolved D. Trimming took 0 bases from V and 6 from J, leaving 5 bases between them. Germline V gene data show CDR1 as MGHRA and CDR2 as YSYEKL. The CDR3 contains 12 residues. The CDR3 region has the DNA TGCGCCAGCAGCCAAGAAGAGGATGGCTACACCTTC. Translating gives CASSQEEDGYTF.

This rearrangement joins TRBV20-1 to TRBJ1-5; weak D call: TRBD1 (5 bases). Per germline, CDR1 DFQATT and CDR2 SNEGSKA (reference sequence). V was shortened by 2 bases and J by 11 bases, with 19 bases between the two germline ends. This CDR3 spans 14 amino acids. The CDR3 loop is CSARLPQGYSTQHF. DNA for the CDR3: TGCAGTGCTAGACTTCCGCAGGGTTACAGTACCCAGCATTTT.

The CDR3 coding sequence is TGTGCCAGCAGTGCCCATTCCACCGGGACAGGGGGATACGAGCAGTACTTC. Translating it yields CASSAHSTGTGGYEQYF. The chain links TRBV27 to TRBJ2-7; 11 bases agree with TRBD1. This CDR3 has 17 amino acids. V gave up 5 bases and J gave up 4 bases; unmatched junction bases: 13. Germline V gives CDR1 MNHEY, CDR2 SMNVEV (reference sequence).

This chain links TRBV6-2 or TRBV6-3 with TRBJ2-7, with 9 nucleotides matching TRBD2. The CDR3 contains 17 residues. In germline, CDR1 is MNHEY, CDR2 SVGEGT. V was pared by 4 bases and J by 4 bases, with 14 bases of the junction left unmatched. The chain's CDR3 is CASSWTYLASGTYEQYF. As DNA, the CDR3 is TGTGCCAGCAGTTGGACCTACCTCGCTAGCGGGACATACGAGCAGTACTTC.

This chain connects TRBV6-1 to TRBJ2-4; D is possibly TRBD1 (5 bases). The J call may not be correct, given that the DNA end is closer to TRBJ2-7. This CDR3 is 13 amino acids long. CDR1 MNHNS and CDR2 SASEGT come from the germline V gene. CDR3 coding DNA: TGTGCCAGCGGGGCAGGGCCCACCTACGAGCAGTACTTC. This translates into CASGAGPTYEQYF.

The sample holds a few counts of this clonotype. This rearrangement joins TRBV20-1 to TRBJ2-7, with D unresolved. The germline V gene has CDR1 DFQATT and CDR2 SNEGSKA (reference sequence). V was trimmed by 0 bases and J by 4 bases, leaving 10 bases between them. The CDR3 consists of 13 residues. The CDR3 DNA reads as TGCAGTGCTAGAGACCTAATCTCTTACGAGCAGTACTTC. This gives the protein CSARDLISYEQYF.

This chain uses TRBV7-9 with TRBJ2-3; a possible D gene is TRBD2 (5 bases). Looked up from germline, CDR1 is SEHNR and CDR2 is FQNEAQ (reference sequence). The CDR3 runs to 13 residues. Trimming shortened V by 1 base and J by 11 bases, and 13 bases separated the two germline ends. The CDR3 protein is CASSLGAWEKQYF. The CDR3 DNA reads TGTGCCAGCAGCTTAGGAGCTTGGGAGAAGCAGTATTTT.

The chain is built from TRBV7-2 and TRBJ2-3, with TRBD2 identical over 9 bases. The germline V gene encodes CDR1 SGHTA and CDR2 FQGNSA. J lost 5 bases, V lost 2 bases, and 8 bases had no gene match. The CDR3 is made up of 16 amino acids. The CDR3 sequence: CASSLMSGGNLDTQYF. CDR3 nucleotides: TGTGCCAGCAGCTTAATGAGCGGGGGGAATTTAGATACGCAGTATTTT.

V and J are TRBV7-9 and TRBJ2-4, with D maybe TRBD2 (5 bases). Germline V gene sequence: CDR1 SEHNR, CDR2 FQNEAQ (reference sequence). The CDR3 contains 14 residues. The germline V and J ends were trimmed by 3 bases and 13 bases, with 19 bases remaining between them. The CDR3 protein is CASSFDTGLGEQYF. Written as DNA, the CDR3 is TGTGCCAGCAGCTTCGATACGGGATTAGGTGAGCAGTACTTC.

This chain uses TRBV7-3 with TRBJ1-1; D might be TRBD1 (5 bases). Germline V gene sequence: CDR1 SGHTA, CDR2 FQGTGA. The CDR3 is made up of 15 amino acids. The V gene lost 0 bases and the J gene lost 1 base, with 9 bases spanning the gap. CDR3 amino acids: CASSLTGHSNTEAFF. In nucleotides, the CDR3 is TGTGCCAGCAGCTTAACTGGACATTCGAACACTGAAGCTTTCTTT.

J is TRBJ2-5 and V is TRBV20-1; no definite D call. Trimming took off 0 bases at V and 5 bases at J, with 25 bases between the two ends. Germline CDR1 and CDR2: DFQATT and SNEGSKA (reference sequence). The CDR3 is made up of 18 amino acids. CDR3 in amino acids: CSARDSGLTETLPETQYF. The CDR3 nucleotides are TGCAGTGCTAGAGATTCCGGGCTTACCGAGACTCTCCCCGAGACCCAGTACTTC.

A few counts support this clonotype. J is TRBJ2-4 and V is TRBV3-1; D gene unclear. The DNA end favors TRBJ2-7, so the J call may be wrong. The germline gives CDR1 LGHDT, CDR2 YNNKEL (reference sequence). The CDR3 extends over 14 amino acids. The CDR3 reads CASSQGVAAYEQYF. CDR3 coding DNA: TGTGCCAGCAGCCAAGGAGTGGCGGCCTACGAGCAGTACTTC.

This clonotype was detected a few times. V usage is TRBV7-8 and J usage is TRBJ2-6; D gene unclear. This CDR3 has 15 amino acids. The germline V and J ends were trimmed by 5 bases and 4 bases, with 12 bases remaining between them. CDR1 SGHVS and CDR2 FQNEAQ come from the germline V gene. In DNA, the CDR3 is TGTGCCAGCAGCCCCGACCCCAAGGGGGCCAACGTCCTGACTTTC. Translation: CASSPDPKGANVLTF.

The rearrangement links TRBV27 to TRBJ2-3; 8 nucleotides match TRBD1. CDR1 and CDR2 from the germline V gene are MNHEY and SMNVEV (reference sequence). The CDR3 spans 17 residues. With V trimmed by 0 bases and J by 5 bases, 10 bases remained unmatched. For the CDR3, the DNA is TGTGCCAGCAGTTTATCGGCAGGGGGCCTACCCATAGATACGCAGTATTTT. Its protein product is CASSLSAGGLPIDTQYF.

The genes are TRBV7-3 and TRBJ2-3; D uncertain. Germline CDR1 is SGHTA and CDR2 is FQGTGA. CDR3 size: 14 residues. The V end was cut by 3 bases, the J end by 2 bases, with 9 bases between. CDR3 in amino acids: CASSFRLNTDTQYF. The CDR3 nucleotides are TGTGCCAGCAGCTTTAGACTCAACACAGATACGCAGTATTTT.

This clonotype was found a few times. This chain joins TRBV29-1 and TRBJ2-3, with D possibly matching TRBD2 (5 bases). The V gene lost 4 bases and the J gene lost 2 bases, with 13 bases spanning the gap. CDR3 length: 14 amino acids. Germline CDR1 reads SQVTM; CDR2 reads ANQGSEA. The chain's CDR3 is CSVGEAALTDTQYF. The DNA for the CDR3 is TGCAGCGTTGGGGAAGCGGCACTCACAGATACGCAGTATTTT.

This clonotype has a handful of counts. The chain couples TRBV20-1 to TRBJ2-7, with 9 bases aligning to TRBD2. There are 14 residues in the CDR3. CDR1 and CDR2 from the germline V gene are DFQATT and SNEGSKA (reference sequence). With 4 bases clipped from V and 2 bases from J, the junction kept 6 bases outside the gene matches. CDR3 sequence: CSANFLAGTYEQYF. The CDR3, as DNA: TGCAGTGCTAACTTCCTAGCGGGGACCTACGAGCAGTACTTC.

To note about this clonotype: A clone one base away is much larger, so this may be a read error. This rearrangement joins TRBV20-1 to TRBJ2-5, with D tentatively TRBD2 (7 bases). The length of the CDR3 is 14 residues. Trimming removed 3 bases from V and 11 bases from J, with 22 bases in between. Germline-derived CDR1 and CDR2 are DFQATT and SNEGSKA (reference sequence). CDR3: CSARWGGAIGEQYF. The CDR3 DNA reads TGCAGTGCTAGGTGGGGGGGGGCCATTGGGGAGCAGTACTTC.

The chain recombines TRBV12-3 or TRBV12-4 with TRBJ1-6; D call uncertain. Between the trimmed V and J ends, which lost 5 bases and 9 bases, there was a span of 14 bases. This CDR3 spans 14 amino acids. CDR3 DNA: TGTGCCAGCAGTGCGGGCCCTTTGGGTTCACCCCTCCACTTT. It specifies CASSAGPLGSPLHF.

The genes are TRBV5-1 and TRBJ2-7; no clear D. The CDR3 runs 14 residues. Between the trimmed V and J ends, which lost 1 base and 2 bases, there was a span of 10 bases. Germline lookup yields CDR1 SGHRS and CDR2 YFSETQ. CDR3 sequence: CASSLNIGPYEQYF. The DNA for the CDR3 is TGCGCCAGCAGCTTGAATATAGGGCCCTACGAGCAGTACTTC.